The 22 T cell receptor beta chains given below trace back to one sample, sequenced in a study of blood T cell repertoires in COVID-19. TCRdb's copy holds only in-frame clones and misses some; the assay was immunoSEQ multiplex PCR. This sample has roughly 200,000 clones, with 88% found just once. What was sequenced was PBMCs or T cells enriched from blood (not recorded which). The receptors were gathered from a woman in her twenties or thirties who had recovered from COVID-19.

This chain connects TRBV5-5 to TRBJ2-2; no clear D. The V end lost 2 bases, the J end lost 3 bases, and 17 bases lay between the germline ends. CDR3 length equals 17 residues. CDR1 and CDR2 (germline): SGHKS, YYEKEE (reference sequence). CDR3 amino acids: CASSLLPAHSYTGELFF. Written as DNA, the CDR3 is TGTGCCAGCAGCTTATTACCCGCGCACAGCTACACCGGGGAGCTGTTTTTT. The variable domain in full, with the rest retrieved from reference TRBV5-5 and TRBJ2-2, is DAGVTQSPTHLIKTRGQQVTLRCSPISGHKSVSWYQQVLGQGPQFIFQYYEKEERGRGNFPDRFSARQFPNYSSELNVNALLLGDSALYLCASSLLPAHSYTGELFFGEGSRLTVL.

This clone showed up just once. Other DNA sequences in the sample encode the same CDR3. CDR3 DNA: TGTGCCAGCAGCGTAGCTACGGGGAACACTGAAGCTTTCTTT. Encoded protein: CASSVATGNTEAFF. This sequence joins TRBV9 and TRBJ1-1; no definite D call. The germline V and J ends were trimmed by 0 bases and 1 base, with 7 bases remaining between them. This CDR3 has 14 residues. Germline CDR1 reads SGDLS; CDR2 reads YYNGEE. The whole variable domain, filled in from reference TRBV9 and TRBJ1-1, reads DSGVTQTPKHLITATGQRVTLRCSPRSGDLSVYWYQQSLDQGLQFLIQYYNGEERAKGNILERFSAQQFPDLHSELNLSSLELGDSALYFCASSVATGNTEAFFGQGTRLTVV.

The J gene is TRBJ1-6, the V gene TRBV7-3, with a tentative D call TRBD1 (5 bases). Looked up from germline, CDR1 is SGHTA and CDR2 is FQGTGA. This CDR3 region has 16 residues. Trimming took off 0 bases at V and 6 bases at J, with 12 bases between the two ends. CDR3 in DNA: TGTGCCAGCAGCTTAACCCGTCAGGGTCTTAATTCACCCCTCCACTTT. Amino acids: CASSLTRQGLNSPLHF.

CDR3 nucleotide sequence: TGCGCCAGCAGCCAAGATATCATCGGACAGGGAGGTGGCTACACCTTC. Translating gives CASSQDIIGQGGGYTF. The chain joins TRBV4-1 to TRBJ1-2, with 8 nucleotides matching TRBD1. CDR3 length: 16 amino acids. Looked up from germline, CDR1 is MGHRA and CDR2 is YSYEKL. V shed 0 bases, J shed 7 bases, and the junction held 10 bases outside the gene matches.

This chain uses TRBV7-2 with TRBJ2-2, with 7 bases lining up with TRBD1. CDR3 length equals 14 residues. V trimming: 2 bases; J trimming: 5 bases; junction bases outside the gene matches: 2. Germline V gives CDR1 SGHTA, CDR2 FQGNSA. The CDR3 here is CASSLPRGTGELFF. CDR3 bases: TGTGCCAGCAGCTTACCCAGGGGGACCGGGGAGCTGTTTTTT.

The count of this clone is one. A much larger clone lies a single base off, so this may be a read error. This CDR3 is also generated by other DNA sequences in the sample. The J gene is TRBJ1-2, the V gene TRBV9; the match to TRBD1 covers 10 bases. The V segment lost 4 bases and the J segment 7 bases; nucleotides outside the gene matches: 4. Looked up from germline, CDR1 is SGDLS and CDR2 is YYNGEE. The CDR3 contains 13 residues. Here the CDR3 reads CASSPRTGGGYTF. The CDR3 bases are TGTGCCAGCAGCCCCCGGACAGGGGGTGGCTACACCTTC.

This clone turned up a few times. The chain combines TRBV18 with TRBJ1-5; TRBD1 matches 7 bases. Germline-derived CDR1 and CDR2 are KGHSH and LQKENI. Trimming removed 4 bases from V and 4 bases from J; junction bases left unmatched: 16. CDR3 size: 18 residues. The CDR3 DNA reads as TGTGCCAGCTCACTCTCTGACAGGGAGGTACTCGTGAATCAGCCCCAGCATTTT. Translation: CASSLSDREVLVNQPQHF.

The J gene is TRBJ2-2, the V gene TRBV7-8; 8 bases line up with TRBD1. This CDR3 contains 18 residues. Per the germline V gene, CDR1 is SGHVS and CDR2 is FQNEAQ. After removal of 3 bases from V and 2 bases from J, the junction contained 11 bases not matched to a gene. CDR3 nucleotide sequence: TGTGCCAGCAGCTTCCAAATCGCCAGGGGGCGTAACACCGGGGAGCTGTTTTTT. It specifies CASSFQIARGRNTGELFF. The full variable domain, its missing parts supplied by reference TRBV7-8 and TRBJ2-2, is GAGVSQSPRYKVAKRGQDVALRCDPISGHVSLFWYQQALGQGPEFLTYFQNEAQLDKSGLPSDRFFAERPEGSVSTLKIQRTQQEDSAVYLCASSFQIARGRNTGELFFGEGSRLTVL.

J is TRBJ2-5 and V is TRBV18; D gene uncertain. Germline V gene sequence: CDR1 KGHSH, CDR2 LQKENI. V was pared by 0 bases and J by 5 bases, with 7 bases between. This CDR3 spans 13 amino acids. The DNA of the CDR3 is TGTGCCAGCTCACCACCCGGTTTGGAGACCCAGTACTTC. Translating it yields CASSPPGLETQYF.

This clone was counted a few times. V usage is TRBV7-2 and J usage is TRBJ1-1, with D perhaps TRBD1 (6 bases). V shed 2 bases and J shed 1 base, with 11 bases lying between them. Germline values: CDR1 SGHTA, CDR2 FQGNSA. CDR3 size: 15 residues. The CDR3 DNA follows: TGTGCCAGCAGCTTATTTGAACAGGGGAACACTGAAGCTTTCTTT. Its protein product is CASSLFEQGNTEAFF.

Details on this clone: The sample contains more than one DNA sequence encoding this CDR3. Here the CDR3 reads CASSYSRTGGGYTF. The DNA for the CDR3 is TGTGCCAGCAGTTACTCGAGGACAGGGGGGGGCTACACCTTC. The V call is TRBV6-5, the J call TRBJ1-2; 10 bases are shared with TRBD1. The CDR3 loop spans 14 amino acids. The germline CDR1 and CDR2 sequences are MNHEY and SVGAGI. V dropped 0 bases and J dropped 8; count of bases not matched to a gene: 3.

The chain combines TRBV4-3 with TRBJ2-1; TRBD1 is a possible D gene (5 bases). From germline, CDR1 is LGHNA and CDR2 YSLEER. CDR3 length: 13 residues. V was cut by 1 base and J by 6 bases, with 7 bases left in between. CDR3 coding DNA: TGCGCCAGCAGCCAAGGGGGCTTCAATGAGCAGTTCTTC. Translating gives CASSQGGFNEQFF.

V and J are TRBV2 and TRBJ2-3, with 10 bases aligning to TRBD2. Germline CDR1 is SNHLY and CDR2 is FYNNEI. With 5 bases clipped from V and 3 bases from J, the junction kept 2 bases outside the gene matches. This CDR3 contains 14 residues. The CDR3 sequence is CASSTSGATDTQYF. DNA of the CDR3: TGTGCCAGCAGTACTAGCGGGGCGACAGATACGCAGTATTTT.

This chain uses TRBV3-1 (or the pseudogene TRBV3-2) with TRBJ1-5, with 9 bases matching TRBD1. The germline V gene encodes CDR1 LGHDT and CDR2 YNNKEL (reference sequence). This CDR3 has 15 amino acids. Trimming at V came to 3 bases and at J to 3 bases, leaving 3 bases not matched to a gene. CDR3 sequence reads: CASSHDRGYNQPQHF. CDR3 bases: TGTGCCAGCAGCCATGACAGGGGGTACAATCAGCCCCAGCATTTT.

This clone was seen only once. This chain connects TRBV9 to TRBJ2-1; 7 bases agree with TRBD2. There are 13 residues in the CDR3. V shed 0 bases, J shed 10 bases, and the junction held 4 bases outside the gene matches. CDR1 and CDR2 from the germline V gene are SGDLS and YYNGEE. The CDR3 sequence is CASSVDIGGEQFF. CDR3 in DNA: TGTGCCAGCAGCGTAGATATCGGGGGGGAGCAGTTCTTC.

Here the CDR3 reads CSASTGFNYGYTF. The CDR3, as DNA: TGCAGTGCTAGTACAGGGTTTAACTATGGCTACACCTTC. This sequence joins TRBV20-1 and TRBJ1-2, with D perhaps matching TRBD1 (6 bases). CDR3 length: 13 amino acids. Trimming removed 3 bases from V and 1 base from J, with 9 bases in between. The germline V gene encodes CDR1 DFQATT and CDR2 SNEGSKA (reference sequence).

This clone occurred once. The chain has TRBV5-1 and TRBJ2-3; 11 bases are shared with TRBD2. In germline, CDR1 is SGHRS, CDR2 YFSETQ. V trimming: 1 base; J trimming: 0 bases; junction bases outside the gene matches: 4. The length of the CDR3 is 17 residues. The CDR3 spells CASSLRIAGGSTDTQYF. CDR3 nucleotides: TGCGCCAGCAGCTTGAGAATAGCGGGGGGGAGCACAGATACGCAGTATTTT. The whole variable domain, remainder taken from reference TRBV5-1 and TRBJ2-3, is KAGVTQTPRYLIKTRGQQVTLSCSPISGHRSVSWYQQTPGQGLQFLFEYFSETQRNKGNFPGRFSGRQFSNSRSEMNVSTLELGDSALYLCASSLRIAGGSTDTQYFGPGTRLTVL.

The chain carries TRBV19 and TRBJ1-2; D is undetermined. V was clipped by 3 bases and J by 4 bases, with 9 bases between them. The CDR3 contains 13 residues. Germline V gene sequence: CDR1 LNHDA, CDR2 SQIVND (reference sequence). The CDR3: CASSMRTLYGYTF. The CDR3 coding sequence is TGTGCCAGTAGTATGAGAACGCTCTATGGCTACACCTTC.

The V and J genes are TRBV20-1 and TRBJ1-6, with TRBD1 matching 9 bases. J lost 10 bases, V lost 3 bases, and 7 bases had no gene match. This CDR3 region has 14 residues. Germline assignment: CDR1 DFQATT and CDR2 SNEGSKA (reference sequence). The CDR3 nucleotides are TGCAGTGCTAGTCGACAGGGGGGAAAGTCACCCCTCCACTTT. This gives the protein CSASRQGGKSPLHF.

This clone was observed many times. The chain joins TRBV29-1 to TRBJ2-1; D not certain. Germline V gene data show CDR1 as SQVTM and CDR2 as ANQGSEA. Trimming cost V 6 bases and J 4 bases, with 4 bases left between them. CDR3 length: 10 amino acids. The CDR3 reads CSVGYNEQFF. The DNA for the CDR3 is TGCAGCGTCGGTTACAATGAGCAGTTCTTC.

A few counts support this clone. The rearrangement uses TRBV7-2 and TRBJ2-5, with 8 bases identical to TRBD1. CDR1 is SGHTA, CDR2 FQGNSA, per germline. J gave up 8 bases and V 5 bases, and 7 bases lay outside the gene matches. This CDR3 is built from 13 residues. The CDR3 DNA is TGTGCCAGCAGCCCCGACAGGGGTAGTACCCAGTACTTC. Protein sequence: CASSPDRGSTQYF.

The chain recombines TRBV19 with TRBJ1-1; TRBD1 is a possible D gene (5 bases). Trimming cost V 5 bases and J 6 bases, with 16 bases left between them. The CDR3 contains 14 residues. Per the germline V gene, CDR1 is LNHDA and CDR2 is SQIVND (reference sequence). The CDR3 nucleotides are TGTGCCAGTAGTCCATGGGGGGAGTCGGCTGAAGCTTTCTTT. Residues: CASSPWGESAEAFF. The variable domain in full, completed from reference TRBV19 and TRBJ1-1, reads DGGITQSPKYLFRKEGQNVTLSCEQNLNHDAMYWYRQDPGQGLRLIYYSQIVNDFQKGDIAEGYSVSREKKESFPLTVTSAQKNPTAFYLCASSPWGESAEAFFGQGTRLTVV.